The clone carrying this T cell receptor (beta chain) was observed a few times. What it binds is unknown. Quantitative molecular-barcoded 5'-RACE generated the TCR beta libraries. TCRdb re-called the 5' RACE reads through MiXCR, storing one row per CDR3 protein. This sample has around 340,000 distinct CDR3 sequences, with roughly 15% found just once. Trimming cost V 6 bases and J 5 bases, with 11 bases left between them. CDR3 size: 12 residues. Germline CDR1 and CDR2: SNHLY and FYNNEI. The data were obtained in a study of CD8 T cells in ankylosing spondylitis. Study-level results: Reported data indicate significant enrichment of disease-linked clones within matched ankylosing spondylitis synovial fluid.

Sample: blood, either unsorted or a sorted T cell fraction (not recorded which). The TCR sequence derives from a male donor with ankylosing spondylitis or in good health (not recorded which). The chain recombines TRBV2 with TRBJ2-7, with D perhaps given as TRBD1 or TRBD2 (5 bases each). DNA for the CDR3: TGTGCCAGCAGCAGGGACGTCCACGAGCAGTACTTC. This sequence encodes CASSRDVHEQYF.